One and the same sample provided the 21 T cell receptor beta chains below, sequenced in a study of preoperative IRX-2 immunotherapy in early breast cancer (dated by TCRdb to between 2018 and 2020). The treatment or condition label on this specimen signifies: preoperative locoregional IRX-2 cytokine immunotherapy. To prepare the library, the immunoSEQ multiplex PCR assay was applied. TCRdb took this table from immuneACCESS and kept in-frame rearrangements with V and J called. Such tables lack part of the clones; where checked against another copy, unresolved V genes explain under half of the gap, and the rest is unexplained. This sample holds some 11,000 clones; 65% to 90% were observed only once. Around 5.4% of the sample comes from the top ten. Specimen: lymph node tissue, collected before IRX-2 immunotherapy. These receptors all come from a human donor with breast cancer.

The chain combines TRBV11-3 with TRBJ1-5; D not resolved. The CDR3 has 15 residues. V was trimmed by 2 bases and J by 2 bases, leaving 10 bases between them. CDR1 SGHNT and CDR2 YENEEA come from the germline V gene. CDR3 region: CASSLSGSRNQPQHF. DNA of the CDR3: TGTGCCAGCAGCTTATCRGGGAGCCGCAATCAGCCCCAGCATTTT.

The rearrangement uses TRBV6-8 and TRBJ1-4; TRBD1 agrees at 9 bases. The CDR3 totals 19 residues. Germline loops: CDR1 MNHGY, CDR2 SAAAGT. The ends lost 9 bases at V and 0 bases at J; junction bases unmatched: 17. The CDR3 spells CASSWGVLDRGATNEKLFF. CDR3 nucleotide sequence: TGTGCCAGTTCCTGGGGGGTTCTCGACAGGGGGGCAACTAATGAAAAACTGTTTTTT.

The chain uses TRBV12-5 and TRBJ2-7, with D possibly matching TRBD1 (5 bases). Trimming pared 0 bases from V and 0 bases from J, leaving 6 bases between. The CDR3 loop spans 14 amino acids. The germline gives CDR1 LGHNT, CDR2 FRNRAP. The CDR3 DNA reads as TGTGCTAGTGGTTTGGTAGGACACTCCTACGAGCAGTACTTC. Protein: CASGLVGHSYEQYF.

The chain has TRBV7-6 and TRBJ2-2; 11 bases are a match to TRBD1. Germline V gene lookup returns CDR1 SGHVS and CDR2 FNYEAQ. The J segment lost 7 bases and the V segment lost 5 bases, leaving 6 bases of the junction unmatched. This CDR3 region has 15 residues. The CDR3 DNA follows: TGTGCCAGCAGCGTGGGACAGGGGGATGGCGGGGAGCTGTTTTTT. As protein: CASSVGQGDGGELFF. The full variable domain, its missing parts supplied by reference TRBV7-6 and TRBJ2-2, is GAGVSQSPRYKVTKRGQDVALRCDPISGHVSLYWYRQALGQGPEFLTYFNYEAQQDKSGLPNDRFSAERPEGSISTLTIQRTEQRDSAMYRCASSVGQGDGGELFFGEGSRLTVL.

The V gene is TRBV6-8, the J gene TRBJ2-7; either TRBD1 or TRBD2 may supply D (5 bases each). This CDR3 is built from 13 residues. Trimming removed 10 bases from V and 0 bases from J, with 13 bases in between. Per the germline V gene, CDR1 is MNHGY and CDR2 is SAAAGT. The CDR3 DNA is TGTGCCACCGGGGCCCAAAGCTCCTACGAGCAGTACTTC. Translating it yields CATGAQSSYEQYF.

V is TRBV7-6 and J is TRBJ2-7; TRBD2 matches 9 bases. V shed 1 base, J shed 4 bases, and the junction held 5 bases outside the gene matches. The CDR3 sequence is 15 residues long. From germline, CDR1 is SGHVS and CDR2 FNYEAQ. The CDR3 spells CASSLVSGRGYEQYF. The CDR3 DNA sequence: TGTGCCAGCAGCTTAGTTAGCGGGAGAGGGTACGAGCAGTACTTC.

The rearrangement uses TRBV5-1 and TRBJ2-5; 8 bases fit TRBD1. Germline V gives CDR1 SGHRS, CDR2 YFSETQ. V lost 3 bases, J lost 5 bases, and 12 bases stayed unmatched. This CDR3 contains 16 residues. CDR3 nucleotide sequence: TGCGCCAGCAGCTCGTTACCAGACAGGGGAGTGGAGACCCAGTACTTC. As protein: CASSSLPDRGVETQYF.

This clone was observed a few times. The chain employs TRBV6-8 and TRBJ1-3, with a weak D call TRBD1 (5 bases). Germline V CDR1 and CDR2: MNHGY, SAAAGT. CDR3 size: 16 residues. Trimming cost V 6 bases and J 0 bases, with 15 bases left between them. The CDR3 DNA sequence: TGTGCCAGCAGAGACGACAGTCTAGGCTCTGGAAACACCATATATTTT. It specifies CASRDDSLGSGNTIYF.

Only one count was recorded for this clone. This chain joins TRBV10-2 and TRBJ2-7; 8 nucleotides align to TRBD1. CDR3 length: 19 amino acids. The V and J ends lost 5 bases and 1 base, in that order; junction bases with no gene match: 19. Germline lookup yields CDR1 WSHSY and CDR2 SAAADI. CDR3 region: CASSQRTGRFVARSYEQYF. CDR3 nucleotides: TGCGCCAGCAGTCAAAGGACAGGGAGATTCGTTGCTCGGTCCTACGAGCAGTACTTC.

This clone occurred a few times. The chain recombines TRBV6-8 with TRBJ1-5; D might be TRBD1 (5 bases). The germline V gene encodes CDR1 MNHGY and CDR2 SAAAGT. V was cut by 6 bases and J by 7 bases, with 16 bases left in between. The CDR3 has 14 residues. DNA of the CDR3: TGTGCCAGCAGACCAACCCCTCAGGGCCAGCCCCAGCATTTT. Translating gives CASRPTPQGQPQHF.

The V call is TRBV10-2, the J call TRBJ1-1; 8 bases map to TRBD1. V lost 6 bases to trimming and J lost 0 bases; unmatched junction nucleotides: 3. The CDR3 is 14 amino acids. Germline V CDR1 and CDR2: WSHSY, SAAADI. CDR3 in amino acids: CASRGQAMNTEAFF. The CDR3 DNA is TGCGCCAGCAGGGGACAGGCGATGAACACTGAAGCTTTCTTT.

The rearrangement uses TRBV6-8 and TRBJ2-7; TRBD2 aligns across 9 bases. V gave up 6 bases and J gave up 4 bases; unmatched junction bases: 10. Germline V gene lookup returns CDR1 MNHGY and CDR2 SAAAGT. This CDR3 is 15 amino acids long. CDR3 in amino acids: CASRTGLAPKYEQYF. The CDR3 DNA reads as TGTGCCAGCAGAACGGGACTAGCCCCCAAATACGAGCAGTACTTC.

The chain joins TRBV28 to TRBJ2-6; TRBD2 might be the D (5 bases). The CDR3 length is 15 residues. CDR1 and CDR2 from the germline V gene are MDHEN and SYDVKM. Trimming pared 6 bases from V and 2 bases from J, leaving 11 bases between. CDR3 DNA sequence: TGTGCCAGCAGGTATGAGGGTGCTGGGGCCAACGTCCTGACTTTC. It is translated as CASRYEGAGANVLTF.

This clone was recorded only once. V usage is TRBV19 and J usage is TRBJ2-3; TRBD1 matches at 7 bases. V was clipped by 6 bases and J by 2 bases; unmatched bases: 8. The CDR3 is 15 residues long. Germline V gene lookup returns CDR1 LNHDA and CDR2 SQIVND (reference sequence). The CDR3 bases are TGTGCCAGTAGCATCCGGGACAGTCACACAGATACGCAGTATTTT. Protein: CASSIRDSHTDTQYF.

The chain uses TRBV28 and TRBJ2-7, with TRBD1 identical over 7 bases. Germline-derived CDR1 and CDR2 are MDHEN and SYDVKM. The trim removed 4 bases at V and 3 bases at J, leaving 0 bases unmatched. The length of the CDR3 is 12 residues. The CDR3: CASSYRGYEQYF. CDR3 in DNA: TGTGCCAGCAGTTACAGGGGCTACGAGCAGTACTTC.

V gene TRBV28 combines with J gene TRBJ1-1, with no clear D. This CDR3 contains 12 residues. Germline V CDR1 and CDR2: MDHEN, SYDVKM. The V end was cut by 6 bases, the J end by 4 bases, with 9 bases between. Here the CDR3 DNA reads TGTGCCAGCAGCTCGGGTTTCACTGAAGCTTTCTTT. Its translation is CASSSGFTEAFF.

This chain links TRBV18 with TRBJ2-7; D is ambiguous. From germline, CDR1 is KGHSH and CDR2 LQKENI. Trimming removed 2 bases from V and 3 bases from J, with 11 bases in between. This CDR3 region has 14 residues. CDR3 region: CASSPDTPYYEQYF. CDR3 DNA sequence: TGTGCCAGCTCACCAGACACCCCCTACTACGAGCAGTACTTC.

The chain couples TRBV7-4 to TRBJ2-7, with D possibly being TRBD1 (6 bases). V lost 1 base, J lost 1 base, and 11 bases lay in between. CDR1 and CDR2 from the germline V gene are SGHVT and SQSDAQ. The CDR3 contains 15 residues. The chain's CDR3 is CASSLGAGVSYEQYF. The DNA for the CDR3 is TGTGCCAGCAGCTTAGGGGCAGGGGTATCCTACGAGCAGTACTTC.

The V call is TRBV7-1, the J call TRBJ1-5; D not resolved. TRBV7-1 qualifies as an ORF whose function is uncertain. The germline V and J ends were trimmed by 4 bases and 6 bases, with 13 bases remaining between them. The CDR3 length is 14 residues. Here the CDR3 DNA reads TGTGCCAGCAGCTTATTAGGGTCCAGTCAGCCCCAGCATTTT. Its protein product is CASSLLGSSQPQHF.

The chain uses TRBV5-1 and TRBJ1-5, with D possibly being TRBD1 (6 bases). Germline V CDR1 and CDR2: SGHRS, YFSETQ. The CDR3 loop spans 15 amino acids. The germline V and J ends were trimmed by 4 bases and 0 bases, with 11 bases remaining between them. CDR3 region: CASSPEGGSNQPQHF. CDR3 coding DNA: TGCGCCAGCAGCCCCGAGGGGGGTAGCAATCAGCCCCAGCATTTT.

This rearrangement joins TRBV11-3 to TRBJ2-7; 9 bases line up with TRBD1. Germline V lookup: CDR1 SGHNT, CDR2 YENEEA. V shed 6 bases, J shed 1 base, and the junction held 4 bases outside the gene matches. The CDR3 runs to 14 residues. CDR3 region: CASSRTGVSYEQYF. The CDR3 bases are TGTGCCAGCAGTCGGACAGGGGTATCCTACGAGCAGTACTTC.